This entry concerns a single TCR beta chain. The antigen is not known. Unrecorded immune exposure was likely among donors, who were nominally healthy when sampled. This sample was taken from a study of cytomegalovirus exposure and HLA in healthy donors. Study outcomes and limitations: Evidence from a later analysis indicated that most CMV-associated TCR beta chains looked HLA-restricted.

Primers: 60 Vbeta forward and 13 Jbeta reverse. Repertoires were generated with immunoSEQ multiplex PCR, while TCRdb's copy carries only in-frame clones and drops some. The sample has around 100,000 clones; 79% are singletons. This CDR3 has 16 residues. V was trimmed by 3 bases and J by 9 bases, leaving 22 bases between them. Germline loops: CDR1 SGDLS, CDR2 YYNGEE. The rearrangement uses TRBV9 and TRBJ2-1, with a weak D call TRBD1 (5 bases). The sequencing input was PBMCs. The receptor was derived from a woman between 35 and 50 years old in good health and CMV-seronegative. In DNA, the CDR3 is TGTGCCAGCAGCGCGTGGTTGAGGAATGAAAGGGGTGAGCAGTTCTTC. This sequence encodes CASSAWLRNERGEQFF.